The 18 T cell receptor beta chains given below trace back to one sample, sequenced in a study of CD8+CD57+ T cells in acquired aplastic anemia. Genomic DNA was employed as the template in profiling TCR beta VDJ and CDR3. TCRdb fed the reads into MiXCR, producing one record per CDR3 protein. This table has some 150,000 distinct CDR3 sequences, 60% to 80% appearing once. In patients chosen for sequencing, flow cytometry had shown CD8+CD57+ cell expansion. What was sequenced was sorted CD4+, CD8+, or CD8+CD57+ T cells (not recorded which) from PBMCs. The origin of the receptors is a human donor with aplastic anemia.

This clonotype was seen more than once but under ten times. This chain uses TRBV11-2 with TRBJ2-5; 9 bases are a match to TRBD2. Per germline, CDR1 SGHAT and CDR2 FQNNGV. The V segment lost 4 bases and the J segment 2 bases; nucleotides outside the gene matches: 5. The CDR3 is 15 amino acids. The DNA of the CDR3 is TGTGCCAGCAGCTCAACGGCGGGGGGGCAAGAGACCCAGTACTTC. Amino acid sequence: CASSSTAGGQETQYF.

V gene TRBV7-9 combines with J gene TRBJ2-3; D unclear. V was shortened by 5 bases and J by 6 bases, with 9 bases between the two germline ends. The CDR3 is made up of 12 amino acids. Germline CDR1 reads SEHNR; CDR2 reads FQNEAQ (reference sequence). The CDR3 coding sequence is TGTGCCAGCAGCGCAACTTCGGATACGCAGTATTTT. Its protein product is CASSATSDTQYF.

The rearrangement uses TRBV20-1 and TRBJ2-7, with 7 bases identical to TRBD1. CDR1 is DFQATT and CDR2 is SNEGSKA in the germline V gene (reference sequence). The CDR3 covers 14 residues. V trimming: 3 bases; J trimming: 2 bases; junction bases outside the gene matches: 7. CDR3 protein: CSARPGQLAYEQYF. CDR3 sequence (DNA): TGCAGTGCTAGGCCGGGACAGCTAGCCTACGAGCAGTACTTC.

This clonotype was observed many times. J is TRBJ2-2 and V is TRBV6-1; maybe TRBD2 (6 bases). Trimming took 9 bases from V and 5 from J, leaving 7 bases between them. Germline V gene lookup returns CDR1 MNHNS and CDR2 SASEGT. This CDR3 has 11 amino acids. DNA of the CDR3: TGTGCCAGGGGGGGTACCGGGGAGCTGTTTTTT. It specifies CARGGTGELFF.

A word on this clonotype: The conserved phenylalanine or tryptophan normally closing the CDR3 is absent here, so this likely arose from a read error. The DNA is omitted, as the CDR3 cannot be located on it reliably, and the CDR3 follows TCRdb's listing. V is TRBV20-1 and J is TRBJ1-1; no check of the table's D call, TRBD1, against the DNA was made. Per germline, CDR1 DFQATT and CDR2 SNEGSKA (reference sequence). The CDR3 comprises 8 residues, both ends counted. The CDR3 region is CSASDIGG.

The chain links TRBV9 to TRBJ2-1, with 8 bases matching TRBD1. V lost 2 bases, J lost 5 bases, and 3 bases stayed unmatched. This CDR3 spans 14 amino acids. The germline gives CDR1 SGDLS, CDR2 YYNGEE. CDR3 sequence (DNA): TGTGCCAGCAGCGTCGGGACAGGTAACAATGAGCAGTTCTTC. It encodes CASSVGTGNNEQFF.

In DNA, the CDR3 is TGTGCCAGCAGCTACAAAGATGAAAAACTGTTTTTT. Translation: CASSYKDEKLFF. This chain uses TRBV11-3 with TRBJ1-4, with D unresolved. Germline CDR1 and CDR2: SGHNT and YENEEA. Trimming left V 4 bases short and J 6 bases short, with 6 bases between. This CDR3 comprises 12 residues.

The chain carries TRBV7-9 and TRBJ1-1; D possibly corresponds to TRBD1 (5 bases). V was pared by 2 bases and J by 6 bases, with 13 bases between. CDR3 size: 14 residues. Germline V lookup: CDR1 SEHNR, CDR2 FQNEAQ (reference sequence). The CDR3 loop reads CASSLFQGRPEAFF. The CDR3 region has the DNA TGTGCCAGCAGCTTATTTCAGGGACGGCCTGAAGCTTTCTTT.

Comments on this clonotype: A much larger clone is a single base away; this may be a read error. The V call is TRBV6-4, the J call TRBJ2-5; 15 positions match TRBD2. Germline values: CDR1 MRHNA, CDR2 SNTAGT. J was trimmed by 4 bases and V by 4 bases; bases with no gene match: 1. The CDR3 is made up of 15 amino acids. The CDR3 nucleotides are TGTGCCAGCAGTGGGACTAGCGGGGGGGCAGAGACCCAGTACTTC. Its translation: CASSGTSGGAETQYF.

This clonotype occurred many times. V gene TRBV7-6 combines with J gene TRBJ2-1; tentatively, D is TRBD1 or TRBD2 (5 bases each). This CDR3 comprises 15 residues. Trimming removed 2 bases from V and 6 bases from J, with 14 bases in between. Per germline, CDR1 SGHVS and CDR2 FNYEAQ. The CDR3 DNA reads as TGTGCCAGCAGCTTACATGGGGGACCCTCCAATGAGCAGTTCTTC. Residues: CASSLHGGPSNEQFF.

This chain uses TRBV7-3 with TRBJ2-5; 8 bases are shared with TRBD2. Germline values: CDR1 SGHTA, CDR2 FQGTGA. The V gene end was trimmed by 1 base and the J gene end by 4 bases; junction bases not matched to a gene: 2. The CDR3 totals 14 residues. The chain's CDR3 is CASSLMREAETQYF. CDR3 DNA sequence: TGTGCCAGCAGCTTAATGCGGGAGGCAGAGACCCAGTACTTC.

In its sample, this clonotype ranks as medium-sized. The gene calls are TRBV27 and TRBJ2-2; 7 nucleotides line up with TRBD2. Germline CDR1 MNHEY, CDR2 SMNVEV (reference sequence). This CDR3 region has 16 residues. The junction had 8 bases not matched to a gene; V was cut back by 0 bases and J by 7 bases. The CDR3 sequence is CASSLSTSHLDGELFF. The CDR3 DNA follows: TGTGCCAGCAGTTTATCGACTAGCCATTTGGACGGGGAGCTGTTTTTT.

This clonotype was detected only once. The chain carries TRBV16 and TRBJ2-7; D unclear. The CDR3 consists of 13 residues. Trimming took 0 bases from V and 6 from J, leaving 9 bases between them. In germline, CDR1 is KGHSY, CDR2 FQNENV. CDR3: CASSQSRWAEQYF. CDR3 bases: TGTGCCAGCAGCCAATCGCGATGGGCCGAGCAGTACTTC.

The chain carries TRBV29-1 and TRBJ2-7, with 9 bases matching TRBD1. CDR1 SQVTM and CDR2 ANQGSEA come from the germline V gene. This CDR3 comprises 13 residues. After removal of 4 bases from V and 5 bases from J, the junction contained 6 bases not matched to a gene. In DNA form, the CDR3 reads TGCAGCGTTGGACCGAGGACAGGGGACGAGCAGTACTTC. Its protein is CSVGPRTGDEQYF.

This clonotype appeared a few times. The V gene is TRBV7-8, the J gene TRBJ1-5, with D unresolved. Trimming stripped 2 bases from V and 0 bases from J, with 14 bases between. Germline V gene lookup returns CDR1 SGHVS and CDR2 FQNEAQ. This CDR3 spans 17 amino acids. The CDR3: CASSLRSQRVSNQPQHF. CDR3 DNA sequence: TGTGCCAGCAGCTTAAGGTCACAGAGGGTTAGCAATCAGCCCCAGCATTTT. Full variable domain (outside the CDR3, taken from reference TRBV7-8 and TRBJ1-5): GAGVSQSPRYKVAKRGQDVALRCDPISGHVSLFWYQQALGQGPEFLTYFQNEAQLDKSGLPSDRFFAERPEGSVSTLKIQRTQQEDSAVYLCASSLRSQRVSNQPQHFGDGTRLSIL.

The chain combines TRBV29-1 with TRBJ2-7; 9 bases fit TRBD1. The germline V gene has CDR1 SQVTM and CDR2 ANQGSEA. This CDR3 comprises 13 residues. Trimming cost V 4 bases and J 0 bases; bases outside gene matches: 1. CDR3 bases: TGCAGCGTTGGGACAGGGGCCTCCTACGAGCAGTACTTC. Its protein product is CSVGTGASYEQYF.

The rearrangement joins TRBV20-1 to TRBJ2-5; maybe TRBD1 (5 bases). Germline loops: CDR1 DFQATT, CDR2 SNEGSKA (reference sequence). V shed 3 bases and J shed 4 bases, with 9 bases lying between them. CDR3 size: 12 residues. This CDR3 reads CSASQGLETQYF. In DNA form, the CDR3 reads TGCAGTGCTAGTCAGGGTTTAGAGACCCAGTACTTC.

In its sample, this clonotype was seen many times. This rearrangement joins TRBV7-3 to TRBJ2-5, with TRBD2 matching over 16 bases. Germline V gene data show CDR1 as SGHTA and CDR2 as FQGTGA. This CDR3 spans 17 amino acids. V gave up 4 bases and J gave up 5 bases; unmatched junction bases: 7. The DNA of the CDR3 is TGTGCCAGCAGCTCCCCGGGACTAGCGGGGGGGCGGGAGACCCAGTACTTC. Amino acids: CASSSPGLAGGRETQYF.